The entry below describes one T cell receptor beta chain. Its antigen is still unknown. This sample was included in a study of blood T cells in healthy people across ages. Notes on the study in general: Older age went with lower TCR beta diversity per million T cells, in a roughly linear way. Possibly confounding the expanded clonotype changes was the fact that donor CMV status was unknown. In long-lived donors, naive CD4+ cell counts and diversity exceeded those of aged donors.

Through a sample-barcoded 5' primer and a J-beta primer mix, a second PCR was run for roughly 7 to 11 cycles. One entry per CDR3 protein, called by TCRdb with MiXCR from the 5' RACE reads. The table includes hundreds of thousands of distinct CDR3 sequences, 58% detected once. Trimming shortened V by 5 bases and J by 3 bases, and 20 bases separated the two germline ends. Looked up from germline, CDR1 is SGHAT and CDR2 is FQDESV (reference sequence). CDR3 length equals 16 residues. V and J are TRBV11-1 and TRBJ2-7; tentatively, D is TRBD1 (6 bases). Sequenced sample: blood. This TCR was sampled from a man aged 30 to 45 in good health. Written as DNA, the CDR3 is TGTGCCAGCAGCCTAGGGGGACGGGTATCGTTCTACGAGCAGTACTTC. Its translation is CASSLGGRVSFYEQYF.